This TCR beta chain was documented in a study of shared clonotypes between healthy human individuals. Overall study: CD8 memory received one plate per donor, CD8 naive two, CD4 memory three and CD4 naive three. Study-wide results and limits: Sharing across four donors was highest in naive CD4 (approximately 5%) and lowest in memory CD8 (roughly 0.4%).

Worth noting for this clone: The antigen remains unidentified.

The germline gives CDR1 SGHDT, CDR2 YYEEEE. The CDR3 totals 16 residues. Trimming cost V 0 bases and J 3 bases; bases outside gene matches: 7. Naive CD8 cells lacked CD45RO, underwent positive selection for CCR7 and left out terminally differentiated effector memory CD45RA+ cells. Assay used: immunoSEQ multiplex PCR; TCRdb lists only in-frame clones, some missing. The data contain roughly 2,000,000 clones, 85% to 95% of them singletons. This chain links TRBV5-6 with TRBJ2-7; 9 bases map to TRBD2. This clonotype was obtained from a man aged 18 to 35 in good health. Some clones in this sample may be carry-over from other donors' samples. Sequenced input: naive CD8+ T cells from PBMCs. The CDR3 nucleotides are TGTGCCAGCAGCTTGGGGCCCGCGGGAGGGTTCTACGAGCAGTACTTC. Its translation is CASSLGPAGGFYEQYF.